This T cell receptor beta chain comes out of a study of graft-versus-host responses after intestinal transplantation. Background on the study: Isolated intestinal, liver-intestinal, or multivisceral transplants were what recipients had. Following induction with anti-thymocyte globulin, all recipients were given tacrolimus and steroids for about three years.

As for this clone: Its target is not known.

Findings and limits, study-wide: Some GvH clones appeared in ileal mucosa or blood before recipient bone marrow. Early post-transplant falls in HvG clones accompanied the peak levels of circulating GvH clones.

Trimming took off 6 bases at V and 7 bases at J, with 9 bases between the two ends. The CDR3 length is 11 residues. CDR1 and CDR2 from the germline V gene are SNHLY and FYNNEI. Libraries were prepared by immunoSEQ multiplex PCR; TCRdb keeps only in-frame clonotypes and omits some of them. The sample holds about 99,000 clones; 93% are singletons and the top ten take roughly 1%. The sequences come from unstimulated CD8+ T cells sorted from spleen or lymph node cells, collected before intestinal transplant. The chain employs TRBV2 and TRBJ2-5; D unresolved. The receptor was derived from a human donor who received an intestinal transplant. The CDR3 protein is CASSIPGTQYF. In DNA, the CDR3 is TGTGCCAGCAGCATCCCCGGGACCCAGTACTTC.